This TCR beta chain was profiled in a study of blood T cells in healthy people across ages (dated by TCRdb to the mid-2010s). About the investigation overall: In model experiments, template switching captured roughly one uniquely barcoded TCR beta cDNA molecule for every two T cells. Age-related changes in TCR beta repertoire diversity were measured in the study by deep sequencing normalized with unique cDNA molecular identifiers. To avoid experimental bias, donors of different ages were randomly spread across the sequencing lanes. The donors were divided into four age groups: young (average approximately 17 years), middle-aged (about 39), aged (approximately 62) and long-lived (about 90). For two donors (one aged 18 to 30 and one aged 80 or older), the study analyzed two additional independent replicas of 1 million unique cDNA reads from the same blood draw. Overall study results and their limits: Bulk unsorted PBMC profiling prevented conclusive comparison of naive and antigen-experienced compartments. The percentage of naive T cells measured by flow cytometry correlated strongly with observed TCR beta diversity. Because donor CMV infection status was unknown, age-related changes in expanded clonotypes were potentially confounded. Estimates of total diversity based on one million sequenced T cells were considered lower bounds and underestimates. As age increased, observed TCR beta diversity per million T cells dropped in a roughly linear way, and a significant reduction was already evident by age approximately 40. Compared with the aged group, more naive CD4+ T cells, fewer expanded clones and increased TCR diversity were shown by the long-lived group, suggesting age selection.

As for this clonotype: The antigen it binds to is not known. Qualities for individual bases were not recorded, and no much larger clone is one base off.

For CDR1 and CDR2, the germline V gene lists LGHNA and YNFKEQ. The junction shows trimming of 0 bases on V and 0 bases on J, and the gene matches do not reach 3 bases of it. Reading from cysteine to phenylalanine, the CDR3 counts 17 amino acids. Of all the DNA, just the CDR3 is kept, 51 bases in frame from base 1. Systemically healthy Caucasian individuals from Russia, 39 in total and aged about 6 to 100 years, were included as donors. Each donor gave approximately 9.4 milliliters of peripheral blood, drawn into EDTA-treated Vacutainer tubes. Ficoll-Paque density-gradient centrifugation was used to isolate PBMCs, with at least 6 million per sample. Total RNA was extracted from PBMCs with Trizol reagent, with at least 6 micrograms obtained per sample. For every donor, an aliquot of PBMCs went through flow cytometry to measure the percentages of naive CD45RAhigh/CD27high T cells. The library was produced with 5' RACE. Instrument used: Illumina HiSeq 2500. A second roughly 6 to 12 cycle PCR used a sample-barcoded 5' primer and a J-beta primer mix. A template-switch 5' adaptor carrying 12 random nucleotides introduced a unique molecular identifier onto each TCR beta cDNA molecule. At least 2.5 million CDR3-containing paired-end reads were obtained from each sample. First-strand cDNA synthesis was performed from all RNA using the Mint cDNA synthesis kit, with priming by a TRBC-specific oligonucleotide. Following uracil-DNA glycosylase treatment, a first 18-cycle PCR with universal primers M1SS and BC2_uni_R was performed on all cDNA. Turning to the authors' computational methods: Normalization of each sample was performed by random selection of 1 million high-quality reads, each carrying a distinct molecular identifier. Instead of being binned into consensus sequences, reads that shared molecular identifiers were thrown out. MiTCR, set to a Q25 quality threshold and the strictest error-elimination algorithm, was used for CDR3 identification, clonotype clustering and error correction. A nonparametric unseen species model with Euler transformation was used to estimate a lower bound on total TCR beta diversity. Clones were called with MiXCR by TCRdb after fastp trimmed the public reads at Q25, and only in-frame beta chains were retained. Duplicate CDR3 protein sequences are folded into a single record with the most common DNA and genes. The V and J calls follow TCRdb's processing rather than the paper's. Present in this sample are fewer than 1.5 million distinct CDR3 sequences, around 39% of which were seen just once. The ten largest clones represent under 8% of the sample.

This clonotype originated in a woman aged 18-29 years in good health. Sequencing was performed on blood. The chain uses TRBV4-2 and TRBJ2-1, and TRBD2 aligns with 9 junction nucleotides. The CDR3 has the sequence CASSQDLAGASYNEQFF. The bases are TGTGCCAGCAGCCAAGATTTAGCGGGGGCCTCCTACAATGAGCAGTTCTTC.